Described below is a single TCR beta chain sequence and its context. Terminally differentiated effector memory CD45RA+ cells were excluded by CCR7 positive selection of CD45RO-negative cells. The study enrolled healthy HIV-negative adults without recent acute infections or vaccinations as donors. This entry belongs to a study of shared clonotypes between healthy human individuals. CDR1 and CDR2 from the germline V gene are SQVTM and ANQGSEA. The CDR3 runs to 12 residues. V lost 5 bases, J lost 6 bases, and 6 bases stayed unmatched. Method: immunoSEQ multiplex PCR; TCRdb's copy keeps in-frame clones and lacks some. Among some 580,000 clones, about 98% were seen once, and the ten largest hold approximately 0.3%.

The sample comprised naive CD8+ T cells sorted from blood. This receptor was obtained from a man aged 30-40 years in good health. This sequence joins TRBV29-1 and TRBJ2-7; the match to TRBD1 covers 8 bases. This chain's CDR3 is CSVQGASSEQYF. The DNA for the CDR3 is TGCAGCGTTCAGGGGGCAAGTAGCGAGCAGTACTTC.